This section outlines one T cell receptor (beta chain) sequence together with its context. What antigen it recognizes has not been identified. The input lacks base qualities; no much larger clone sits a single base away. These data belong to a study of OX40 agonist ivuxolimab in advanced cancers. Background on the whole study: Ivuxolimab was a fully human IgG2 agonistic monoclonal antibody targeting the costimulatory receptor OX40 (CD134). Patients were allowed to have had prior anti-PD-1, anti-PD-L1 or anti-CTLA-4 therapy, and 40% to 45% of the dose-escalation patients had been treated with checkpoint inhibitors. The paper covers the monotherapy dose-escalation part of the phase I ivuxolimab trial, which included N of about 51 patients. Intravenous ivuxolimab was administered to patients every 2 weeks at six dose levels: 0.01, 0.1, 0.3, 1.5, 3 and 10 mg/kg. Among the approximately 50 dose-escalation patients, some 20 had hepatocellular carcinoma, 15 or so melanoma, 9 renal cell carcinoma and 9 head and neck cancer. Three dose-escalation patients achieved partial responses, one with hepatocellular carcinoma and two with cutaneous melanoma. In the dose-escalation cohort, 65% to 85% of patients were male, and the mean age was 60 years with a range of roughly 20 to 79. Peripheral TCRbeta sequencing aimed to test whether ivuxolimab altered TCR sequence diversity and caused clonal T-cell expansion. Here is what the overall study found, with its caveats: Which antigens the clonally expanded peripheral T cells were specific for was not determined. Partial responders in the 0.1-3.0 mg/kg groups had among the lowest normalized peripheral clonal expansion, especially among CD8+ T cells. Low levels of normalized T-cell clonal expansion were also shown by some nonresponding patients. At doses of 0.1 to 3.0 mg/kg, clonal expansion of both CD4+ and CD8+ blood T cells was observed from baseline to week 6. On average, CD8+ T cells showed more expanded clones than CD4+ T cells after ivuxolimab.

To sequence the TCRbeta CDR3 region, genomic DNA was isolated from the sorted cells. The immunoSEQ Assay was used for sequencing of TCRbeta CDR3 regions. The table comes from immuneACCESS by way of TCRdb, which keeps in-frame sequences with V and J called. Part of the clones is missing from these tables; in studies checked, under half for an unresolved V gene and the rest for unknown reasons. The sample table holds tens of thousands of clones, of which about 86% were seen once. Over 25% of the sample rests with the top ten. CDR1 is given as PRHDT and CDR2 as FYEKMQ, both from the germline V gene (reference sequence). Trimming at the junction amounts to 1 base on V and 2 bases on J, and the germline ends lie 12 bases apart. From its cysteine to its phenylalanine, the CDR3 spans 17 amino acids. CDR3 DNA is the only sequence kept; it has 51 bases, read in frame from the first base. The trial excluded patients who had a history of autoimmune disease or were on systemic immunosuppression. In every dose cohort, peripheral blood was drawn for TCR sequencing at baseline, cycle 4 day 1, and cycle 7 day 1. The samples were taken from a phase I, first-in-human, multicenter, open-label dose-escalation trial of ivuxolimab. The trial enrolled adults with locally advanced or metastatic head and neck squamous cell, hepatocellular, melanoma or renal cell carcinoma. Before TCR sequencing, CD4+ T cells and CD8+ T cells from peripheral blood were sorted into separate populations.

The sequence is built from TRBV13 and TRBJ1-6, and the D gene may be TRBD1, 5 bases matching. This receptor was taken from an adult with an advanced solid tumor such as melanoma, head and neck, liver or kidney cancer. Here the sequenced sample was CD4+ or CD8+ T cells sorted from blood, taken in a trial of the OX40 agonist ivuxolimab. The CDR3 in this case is CASSLEGSSTYNSPLHF. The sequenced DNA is TGTGCCAGCAGCTTAGAGGGGTCCAGCACCTATAATTCACCCCTCCACTTT.